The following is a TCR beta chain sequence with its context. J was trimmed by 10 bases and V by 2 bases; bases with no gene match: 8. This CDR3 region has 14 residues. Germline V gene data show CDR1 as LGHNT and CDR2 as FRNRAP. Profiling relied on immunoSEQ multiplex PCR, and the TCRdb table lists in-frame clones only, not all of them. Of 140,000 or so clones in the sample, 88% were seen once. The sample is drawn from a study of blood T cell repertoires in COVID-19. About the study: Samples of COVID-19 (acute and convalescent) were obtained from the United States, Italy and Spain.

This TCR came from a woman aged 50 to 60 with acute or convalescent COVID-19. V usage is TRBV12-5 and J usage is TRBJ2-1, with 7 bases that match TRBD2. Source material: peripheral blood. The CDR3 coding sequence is TGTGCTAGTGGTTTGTCCCGGGGGGTCGGGGAGCAGTTCTTC. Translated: CASGLSRGVGEQFF.